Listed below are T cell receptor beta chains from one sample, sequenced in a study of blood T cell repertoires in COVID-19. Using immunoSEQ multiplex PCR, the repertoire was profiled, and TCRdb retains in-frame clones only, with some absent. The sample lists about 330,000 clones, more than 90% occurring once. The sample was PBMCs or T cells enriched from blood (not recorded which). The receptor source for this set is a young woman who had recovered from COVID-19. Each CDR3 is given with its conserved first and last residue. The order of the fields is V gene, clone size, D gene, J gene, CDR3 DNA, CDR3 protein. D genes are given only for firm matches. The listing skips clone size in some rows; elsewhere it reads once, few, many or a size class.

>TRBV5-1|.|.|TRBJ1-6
TGCGCCAGCAGCCCCGGTGCGAGCTCCTATAATTCACCCCTCCACTTT
CASSPGASSYNSPLHF
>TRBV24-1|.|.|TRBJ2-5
TGTGCCACCAGTGATTCTTCGACGGGGGAAGAGACCCAGTACTTC
CATSDSSTGEETQYF
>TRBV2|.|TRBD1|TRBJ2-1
TGTGCCAGCAGTACCCGGGACAGGGGGCAAAATGAGCAGTTCTTC
CASSTRDRGQNEQFF
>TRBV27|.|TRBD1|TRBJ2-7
TGTGCCAGCAGCTCCCAGGGGGTAGCCCTATACGAGCAGTACTTC
CASSSQGVALYEQYF
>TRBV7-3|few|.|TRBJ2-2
TGTGCCAGCAGCTTTGGTTTGAGCGGGGAGCTGTTTTTT
CASSFGLSGELFF
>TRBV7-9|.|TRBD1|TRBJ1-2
TGTGCCAGCAGCTCCGGGGACAGGGTGGCCTATGGCTACACCTTC
CASSSGDRVAYGYTF
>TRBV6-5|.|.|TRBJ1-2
TGTGCCAGCAGTTACTCATCAGGGTTTAACTATGGCTACACCTTC
CASSYSSGFNYGYTF
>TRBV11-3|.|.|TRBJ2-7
TGTGCCAGCAGCTTAGTTGCAGGGTACACCTACGAGCAGTACTTC
CASSLVAGYTYEQYF
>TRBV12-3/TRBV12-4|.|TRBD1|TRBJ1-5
TGTGCCAGCAGCAGGGGGTTAGGGCAGCCCCAGCATTTT
CASSRGLGQPQHF
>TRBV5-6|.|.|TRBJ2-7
TGTGCCAGCAGGCGACAGAACCTTCCCTACGAGCAGTACTTC
CASRRQNLPYEQYF
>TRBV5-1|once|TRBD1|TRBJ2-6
TGCGCCAGCAGCTTTGAGGGGGCGGGCTCTGGGGCCAACGTCCTGACTTTC
CASSFEGAGSGANVLTF
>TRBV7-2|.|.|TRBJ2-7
TGTGCCAGCACCACGACTAGGTCTGAGCAGTACTTC
CASTTTRSEQYF